This TCR beta chain was obtained from a study of T cell repertoires in cytomegalovirus infection (dated by TCRdb to the late 2010s). Background for the entire study: The peptide stimulations were aimed at well-studied HLA-B-restricted epitopes as well as recently identified HLA-C-restricted CMV epitopes, whose presentation resists viral immunomodulation. Because public TCR beta signatures pointed to carriage of CMV infection together with the matching HLA type, the HLA type of each donor mattered for the analysis.

Sequenced on an Illumina HiSeq 1500. TCRdb applied fastp at Q25 and MiXCR to the public reads, then kept only in-frame beta chains. Entries that share a CDR3 protein sequence are merged under the most common genes and DNA. The sample table lists 300,000 to 400,000 distinct CDR3 sequences, 25% to 35% of them with a count of one. The ten largest make up roughly 20% of the sample. The label giving this sample's treatment or condition can be read as: in vitro stimulation with specific CMV peptide epitopes to enrich CMV-specific T cells. Sequences LNHDA (CDR1) and SQIVND (CDR2) are obtained from the germline V gene (reference sequence). There are 16 amino acids in the CDR3, from cysteine to phenylalanine inclusive. The CDR3 DNA has 48 bases and is translated from base 1. V drops 5 bases and J drops 4 bases, leaving 20 bases in between. The study at large found these results: In both this cohort and an independent roughly 400-donor cohort, the cumulative frequency of public TCR beta family members distinguished carriers of CMV infection plus the relevant HLA type. In the ex vivo response, HLA-C-restricted CMV-specific TCR beta clonotypes were dominant, and in two of eight donors the single most frequent clonotype came from this HLA-C-restricted group.

A word on this clonotype: Its cognate antigen has yet to be identified. No much larger clone exists at a distance of one base, and base qualities are not known.

Sequences were derived from cultured PBMCs, sampled from culture after CMV antigen stimulation. The sequence came from a human donor in good health (CMV status not recorded). Some clones in this sample may be carry-over from other donors' samples. The chain employs TRBV19 and TRBJ1-2, with a tentative D gene TRBD1 over 5 matching bases. The CDR3 reads CASSPGRDRFGYGYTF. The DNA sequence is TGTGCCAGTAGTCCCGGGAGGGACCGATTCGGCTATGGCTACACCTTC.